This record covers a single TCR beta chain. Its antigen is as yet unknown. Sequenced by immunoSEQ multiplex PCR; TCRdb stores in-frame clones only, minus some. The sample lists approximately 86,000 clones, approximately 81% occurring once. No infections or other immune events were documented during collection. These data originate in a study of identifying expanded T cells in peripheral blood. Points from the study as a whole: Across healthy donors, higher total template counts meant significantly greater approximately two-week count variance. Technical replicates showed about 1.1 changed clones; two weeks roughly 15; four weeks 19.

Trimming removed 0 bases at V and 7 bases at J, with 10 bases between. Germline-derived CDR1 and CDR2 are SGDLS and YYNGEE. The CDR3 has 13 amino acids. This receptor was identified in a person aged 18 to 70 in good health. The sample comprised blood. V usage is TRBV9 and J usage is TRBJ1-2; D unresolved. This CDR3 is CASSVALSGGYTF. The DNA of the CDR3 is TGTGCCAGCAGCGTAGCCCTCTCGGGTGGCTACACCTTC.